The present T cell receptor (beta chain) was sequenced within a study of cytomegalovirus exposure and HLA in healthy donors. Findings and limits, study-wide: The listing of some 170 TCR beta chains classed them as cytomegalovirus-associated.

The PCR had 60 Vbeta and 13 Jbeta primers. The table came from immunoSEQ multiplex PCR; TCRdb's copy has only in-frame clones and leaves some out. Of roughly 52,000 clones listed, around 82% are singletons. This clone has more than one count but fewer than ten. The antigen is undetermined. The material sequenced was PBMCs. The clonotype comes from a female donor in good health and CMV-seronegative.

DNA of the CDR3: TGCGCCAGCAGCCATCTCCGGGACACGAGCTCCTACGAGCAGTACTTC. It translates to CASSHLRDTSSYEQYF. This chain uses TRBV4-3 with TRBJ2-7; weak D call: TRBD1 (6 bases). The CDR3 has 16 residues. The V end was cut by 3 bases, the J end by 0 bases, with 15 bases between. From germline, CDR1 is LGHNA and CDR2 YSLEER.